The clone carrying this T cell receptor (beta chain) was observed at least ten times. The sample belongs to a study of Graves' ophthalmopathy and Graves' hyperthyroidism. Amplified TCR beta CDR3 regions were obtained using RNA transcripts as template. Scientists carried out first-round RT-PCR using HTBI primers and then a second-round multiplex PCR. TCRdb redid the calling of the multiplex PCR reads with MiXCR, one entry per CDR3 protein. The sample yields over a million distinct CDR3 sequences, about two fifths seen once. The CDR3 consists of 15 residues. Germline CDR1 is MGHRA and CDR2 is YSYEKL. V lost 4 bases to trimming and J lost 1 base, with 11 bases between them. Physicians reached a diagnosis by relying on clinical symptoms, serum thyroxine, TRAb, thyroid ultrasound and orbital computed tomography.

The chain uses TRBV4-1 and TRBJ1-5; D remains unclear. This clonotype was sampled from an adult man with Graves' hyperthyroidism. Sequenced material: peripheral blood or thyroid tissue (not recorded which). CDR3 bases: TGCGCCAGCAGCCCCCATGTGGAAAGCAATCAGCCCCAGCATTTT. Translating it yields CASSPHVESNQPQHF.